This T cell receptor beta chain stems from a study of blood T cell repertoires in COVID-19. In the authors' methods: The assay estimated nucleated cells by amplifying reference gene primers. The data were produced by immunoSEQ multiplex PCR, yet TCRdb's version contains in-frame clones alone and is incomplete. D and trimming were read from the DNA, whereas the V and J calls and clone size are those reported in that table. The repertoire holds 150,000 or so clones, approximately 90% seen once, with about 5% in the top ten. This CDR3 comprises 14 residues. This clone showed up just once. The sequencing sample was made of peripheral blood. The TCR originated in a human donor in a cohort sampled during active COVID-19. V and J are TRBV21-1 and TRBJ2-3; TRBD1, the table's D call, was not compared with the DNA. TRBV21-1 is labeled a pseudogene. The CDR3 is CASSNPGATDTQYF. CDR3 coding DNA: TGTGCCAGCAGCAACCCAGGGGCGACAGATACGCAGTATTTT.